This is a list of T cell receptor beta chains from one sample in a study of T cell repertoires and leukemia-associated antigens. TCRdb passed the 5' RACE reads through MiXCR, listing each CDR3 protein once. The repertoire includes 11,000 to 15,000 distinct CDR3 sequences, 39% of them detected once, and around 9% sits in the top ten. Their specific antigens are unknown. Sequencing was performed on CD3+ T cells sorted from blood and cultured. These receptors originate from a female donor in good health. Both conserved end residues are part of each CDR3. The D gene is left open where the match is weak. Clone size is stated in some rows and not others, as once, few, many or a class when expanded.

medium-sized	-	TRBV9	TRBJ2-5	CASSVAGGLQETQYF	TGTGCCAGCAGCGTAGCCGGGGGACTCCAAGAGACCCAGTACTTC
-	-	TRBV25-1	TRBJ2-7	CASSVGRNYEQYF	TGTGCCAGCAGTGTAGGGAGGAACTACGAGCAGTACTTC
medium-sized	-	TRBV9	TRBJ1-1	CASSVDGGETEAFF	TGTGCCAGCAGCGTAGATGGAGGGGAGACTGAAGCTTTCTTT
-	-	TRBV4-1	TRBJ2-3	CASSQDLERGYTNTQYF	TGCGCCAGCAGCCAAGATTTGGAAAGGGGATACACAAATACGCAGTATTTT
many	TRBD2	TRBV6-5	TRBJ2-3	CASRREGDTQYF	TGTGCCAGCAGGCGGGAGGGCGATACGCAGTATTTT
medium-sized	TRBD2	TRBV20-1	TRBJ2-5	CSARDFAGGETQYF	TGCAGTGCTAGAGATTTCGCGGGAGGAGAGACCCAGTACTTC
-	-	TRBV4-3	TRBJ1-1	CASSPFVSTENTEAFF	TGCGCCAGCAGCCCCTTCGTATCAACAGAGAACACTGAAGCTTTCTTT
few	-	TRBV29-1	TRBJ2-1	CSVHHPINNEQFF	TGCAGCGTTCATCATCCGATAAACAATGAGCAGTTCTTC
-	-	TRBV6-6	TRBJ2-1	CASRESPSYNEQFF	TGTGCCAGCAGGGAGTCCCCATCCTACAATGAGCAGTTCTTC
medium-sized	TRBD1	TRBV6-6	TRBJ2-3	CASSRRDRGADTQYF	TGTGCCAGCAGCCGACGGGACAGGGGGGCAGATACGCAGTATTTT
-	-	TRBV4-2	TRBJ1-2	CASSQAGAAVENGYTF	TGTGCCAGCAGCCAAGCCGGGGCTGCCGTTGAGAATGGCTACACCTTC
few	TRBD2	TRBV12-3/TRBV12-4	TRBJ2-3	CASSPGTSDLSTDTQYF	TGTGCCAGCAGTCCCGGGACTAGCGACCTAAGCACAGATACGCAGTATTTT
medium-sized	TRBD1	TRBV12-3/TRBV12-4	TRBJ1-4	CASSLGQGIEKLFF	TGTGCCAGCAGTTTAGGACAGGGGATAGAAAAACTGTTTTTT
medium-sized	TRBD2	TRBV29-1	TRBJ2-3	CSVEPSGRTDTQYF	TGCAGCGTTGAGCCTAGCGGCCGCACAGATACGCAGTATTTT
medium-sized	-	TRBV6-2/TRBV6-3	TRBJ1-3	CASTASHSGNTIYF	TGTGCCAGTACGGCCTCTCACTCTGGAAACACCATATATTTT
medium-sized	TRBD1	TRBV5-4	TRBJ1-1	CASSSDRGVTEAFF	TGTGCCAGCAGCTCTGACAGGGGTGTGACTGAAGCTTTCTTT
-	TRBD2	TRBV5-1	TRBJ2-7	CASSQGTSGEQYF	TGCGCCAGCAGCCAAGGGACTAGCGGCGAGCAGTACTTC
medium-sized	TRBD1	TRBV7-6	TRBJ2-3	CASSLGTGHTDTQYF	TGTGCCAGCAGCCTAGGGACAGGGCACACAGATACGCAGTATTTT
many	-	TRBV5-4	TRBJ2-3	CASSPDRLISTQYF	TGTGCCAGCAGCCCCGACCGACTCATCAGTACGCAGTATTTT
-	-	TRBV6-5	TRBJ2-1	CASYRSQSTEQFF	TGTGCCAGTTACCGGTCCCAAAGTACTGAGCAGTTCTTC
-	-	TRBV7-2	TRBJ1-6	CASSRAVEPSPLHF	TGTGCCAGCTCAAGGGCGGTCGAGCCTTCACCCCTCCACTTT
many	TRBD1	TRBV5-1	TRBJ1-3	CASSQGQASGNTIYF	TGCGCCAGCAGCCAGGGACAGGCGTCCGGAAACACCATATATTTT
medium-sized	TRBD1	TRBV5-6	TRBJ2-3	CASSFEQGASTDTQYF	TGTGCCAGCAGCTTCGAACAGGGGGCTAGCACAGATACGCAGTATTTT
medium-sized	-	TRBV5-6	TRBJ2-7	CASRSDRTGYEQYF	TGTGCCAGCAGATCCGACAGAACTGGCTACGAGCAGTACTTC
-	-	TRBV4-3	TRBJ1-5	CASSRDLAGQPYQPQHF	TGCGCCAGCAGCCGAGACTTGGCCGGCCAGCCCTATCAGCCCCAGCATTTT
many	-	TRBV28	TRBJ2-3	CASIARNRERDTQYF	TGTGCCAGCATCGCCCGCAACAGGGAGAGAGATACGCAGTATTTT
-	-	TRBV4-1	TRBJ1-2	CASSQDEAGIYGYTF	TGCGCCAGCAGCCAAGATGAGGCCGGGATCTATGGCTACACCTTC
medium-sized	TRBD1	TRBV20-1	TRBJ2-4	CSASEGAENIQYF	TGCAGTGCTAGTGAGGGGGCTGAAAACATTCAGTACTTC